This T cell receptor (beta chain) was sequenced for a study of CD8 T cells in Susac syndrome. Random hexamers were used to reverse transcribe the RNA input (about 0.45 to 1 ug). TCRdb itself ran the immunoSEQ multiplex PCR reads through MiXCR, one entry per CDR3 protein. Counted here are about 90,000 distinct CDR3 sequences, about 93% occurring once; the ten biggest clones make up 0.3% to 0.4%. Sequencing of TCR beta was performed on blood CD8+ and CD4+ T cells. Healthy donors served as the controls. They were matched for age and sex. The CD8+ and CD4+ T cells were isolated magnetically using a negative isolation approach, whereas the TEMRA cells were enriched by FACS. The table lists this clonotype with a count of one. CDR1 and CDR2 (germline): SQVTM, ANQGSEA. Trimming took 4 bases from V and 0 from J, leaving 15 bases between them. This CDR3 is built from 15 residues.

Sequenced sample: CD8+ T cells from PBMCs. The chain uses TRBV29-1 and TRBJ1-1; D may be TRBD1 (5 bases). The sequence derives from a human donor in good health. The CDR3 region is CSVATSGPMNTEAFF. CDR3 nucleotide sequence: TGCAGCGTTGCAACCTCGGGACCGATGAACACTGAAGCTTTCTTT.